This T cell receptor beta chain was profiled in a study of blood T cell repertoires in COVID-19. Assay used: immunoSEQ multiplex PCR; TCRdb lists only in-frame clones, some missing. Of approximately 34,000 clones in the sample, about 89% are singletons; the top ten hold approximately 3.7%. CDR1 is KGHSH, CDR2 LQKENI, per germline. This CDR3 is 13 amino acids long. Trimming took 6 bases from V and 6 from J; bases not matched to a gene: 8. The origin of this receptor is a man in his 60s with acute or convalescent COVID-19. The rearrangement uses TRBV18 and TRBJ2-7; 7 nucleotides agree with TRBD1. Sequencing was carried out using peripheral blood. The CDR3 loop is CASSDHEGAEQYF. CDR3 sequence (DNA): TGTGCCAGCTCTGACCATGAGGGGGCCGAGCAGTACTTC.